One and the same sample provided the 18 T cell receptor beta chains below, sequenced in a study of Graves' ophthalmopathy and Graves' hyperthyroidism. Scientists amplified the TCR beta CDR3 regions from RNA transcripts. Second-round multiplex PCR followed a first-round RT-PCR using HTBI primers. From the multiplex PCR reads, TCRdb called clonotypes with MiXCR, one entry per CDR3 protein. The data hold hundreds of thousands of distinct CDR3 sequences, with 20% to 25% observed a single time. Material for sequencing was peripheral blood. These receptors were taken from a woman aged 18-29 years with stable Graves' hyperthyroidism.

This clonotype was counted a few times. The J gene is TRBJ1-5, the V gene TRBV5-1; unclear D gene. This CDR3 spans 22 amino acids. V lost 1 base and J 4 bases, leaving 33 bases between the germline ends. Germline loops: CDR1 SGHRS, CDR2 YFSETQ. DNA for the CDR3: TGCGCCAGCAGCTTGTCGAGAAAACCAATCCCTCCCCCGGCAGTAGTTAATCAGCCCCAGCATTTT. Amino acids: CASSLSRKPIPPPAVVNQPQHF.

This clonotype appeared many times. This chain uses TRBV5-1 with TRBJ1-2; no reliable D call. The CDR3 extends over 14 amino acids. Trimming removed 5 bases from V and 4 bases from J, with 15 bases in between. Germline V gene sequence: CDR1 SGHRS, CDR2 YFSETQ. CDR3 in amino acids: CASSPDGPGYGYTF. Here the CDR3 DNA reads TGCGCCAGCAGTCCCGACGGCCCTGGCTATGGCTACACCTTC.

This clonotype was recorded many times. The junction departs from the called germline gene at one end, perhaps through a read error. The chain carries TRBV15 and TRBJ2-6; TRBD1 might be the D (6 bases). This CDR3 has 18 amino acids. Germline V CDR1 and CDR2: LNHNV, YYDKDF (reference sequence). CDR3 sequence: CATSRTGTSNSGTNVLTF. The CDR3, as DNA: TGTGCCACCAGCAGAACCGGGACATCGAACTCTGGGACCAACGTCCTGACTTTC. Complete variable domain (other parts from reference TRBV15 and TRBJ2-6): DAMVIQNPRYQVTQFGKPVTLSCSQTLNHNVMYWYQQKSSQAPKLLFHYYDKDFNNEADTPDNFQSRRPNTSFCFLDIRSPGLGDTAMYLCATSRTGTSNSGTNVLTFGAGSRLTVL.

This clonotype was detected once. The chain carries TRBV7-2 and TRBJ1-1; a possible D gene is TRBD1 (5 bases). Per germline, CDR1 SGHTA and CDR2 FQGNSA. V dropped 3 bases and J dropped 11 bases, with 22 bases sitting between them. The CDR3 consists of 15 residues. The CDR3 is CASSFALVWASGAFF. In nucleotides, the CDR3 is TGTGCCAGCAGCTTTGCCTTGGTCTGGGCTTCAGGGGCTTTCTTT.

This clonotype has a count of ten or more. The rearrangement links TRBV7-8 to TRBJ1-1, with TRBD1 matching 7 bases. The CDR3 has 16 residues. With V trimmed by 10 bases and J by 6 bases, 20 bases remained unmatched. The germline V gene has CDR1 SGHVS and CDR2 FQNEAQ. The chain's CDR3 is CATFDRDPQAWAEAFF. CDR3 nucleotide sequence: TGTGCCACCTTTGACAGGGATCCTCAGGCTTGGGCTGAAGCTTTCTTT.

This clonotype was counted many times. The chain carries TRBV6-5 and TRBJ2-7; TRBD1 matches 9 bases. J gave up 9 bases and V 7 bases, and 10 bases lay outside the gene matches. This CDR3 region has 13 residues. Germline V gene lookup returns CDR1 MNHEY and CDR2 SVGAGI. The CDR3 is CASTVGQGLRQYF. CDR3 DNA: TGTGCCAGCACCGTGGGACAGGGACTCCGGCAGTACTTC.

CDR3: CASSESSGGAYEQYF. The CDR3 bases are TGTGCCAGCAGTGAATCTAGCGGGGGGGCGTACGAGCAGTACTTC. The rearrangement links TRBV6-1 to TRBJ2-7, with 12 bases lining up with TRBD2. The V and J ends lost 2 bases and 4 bases, in that order; junction bases with no gene match: 3. The CDR3 consists of 15 residues. Germline assignment: CDR1 MNHNS and CDR2 SASEGT.

This clonotype was observed at least ten times. The V call is TRBV12-3 or TRBV12-4, the J call TRBJ1-6; 9 nucleotides align to TRBD1. This CDR3 is 14 amino acids long. V lost 6 bases and J lost 7; bases outside the gene matches: 4. The CDR3: CASSPGTGNSPLHF. The CDR3 nucleotides are TGTGCCAGCAGCCCGGGGACAGGGAATTCACCCCTCCACTTT.

This chain joins TRBV2 and TRBJ1-1, with TRBD1 matching 7 bases. J gave up 7 bases and V 2 bases, and 13 bases lay outside the gene matches. There are 16 residues in the CDR3. Per the germline V gene, CDR1 is SNHLY and CDR2 is FYNNEI. Here the CDR3 DNA reads TGTGCCAGCAGTGAACGGGCAGGGGGTGAAAGGGATGAAGCTTTCTTT. This gives the protein CASSERAGGERDEAFF.

Ten or more counts support this clonotype. The chain links TRBV10-3 to TRBJ1-2; D not certain. This CDR3 spans 12 amino acids. The V end was cut by 5 bases, the J end by 5 bases, with 9 bases between. Germline V gene sequence: CDR1 ENHRY, CDR2 SYGVKD. CDR3 DNA: TGTGCCATCAGTAAAAAGGATTATGGCTACACCTTC. It yields the protein CAISKKDYGYTF.

This clonotype was recorded many times. The chain uses TRBV27 and TRBJ2-7; 12 bases agree with TRBD2. CDR3 length: 16 amino acids. Germline V gives CDR1 MNHEY, CDR2 SMNVEV (reference sequence). Trimming took 3 bases from V and 2 from J; bases not matched to a gene: 5. The CDR3 region has the DNA TGTGCCAGCAGTTTCGGGCTAGCGGGAGGGCCCTACGAGCAGTACTTC. It encodes CASSFGLAGGPYEQYF.

The V call is TRBV4-1, the J call TRBJ2-5; D uncertain. The CDR3 length is 15 residues. Trimming pared 2 bases from V and 0 bases from J, leaving 10 bases between. Germline values: CDR1 MGHRA, CDR2 YSYEKL. CDR3 protein: CASSQILGNQETQYF. For the CDR3, the DNA is TGCGCCAGCAGCCAAATTCTGGGAAACCAAGAGACCCAGTACTTC.

This sequence joins TRBV20-1 and TRBJ2-4; a possible D gene is TRBD1 (6 bases). Germline lookup yields CDR1 DFQATT and CDR2 SNEGSKA (reference sequence). V gave up 0 bases and J gave up 13 bases, with 16 bases separating them. The CDR3 contains 13 residues. The CDR3 DNA reads as TGCAGTGCTAGAGATGCAGGGGTAGATACCCAGTACTTC. Translation gives CSARDAGVDTQYF.

This clonotype was recorded many times. The chain links TRBV18 to TRBJ2-5; D remains unclear. This CDR3 has 15 amino acids. Trimming left V 2 bases short and J 1 base short, with 11 bases between. Germline loops: CDR1 KGHSH, CDR2 LQKENI. The CDR3 reads CASSPIVTGQETQYF. The CDR3 region has the DNA TGTGCCAGCTCACCAATTGTCACGGGCCAAGAGACCCAGTACTTC.

This chain uses TRBV6-1 with TRBJ1-1; D perhaps matches TRBD1 (5 bases). Deletions cut 7 bases from V and 0 bases from J, with 21 bases between. This CDR3 is built from 17 residues. Germline V gene lookup returns CDR1 MNHNS and CDR2 SASEGT. The CDR3 is CASIPGRGRGMNTEAFF. The CDR3, as DNA: TGTGCCAGCATCCCCGGTAGGGGACGCGGAATGAACACTGAAGCTTTCTTT.

This clonotype was seen a few times. This chain links TRBV6-1 with TRBJ1-5; D is unresolved. Germline V lookup: CDR1 MNHNS, CDR2 SASEGT. The V and J ends lost 7 bases and 1 base respectively, with 14 bases between them. This CDR3 comprises 15 residues. The CDR3 loop reads CASTRINRSNQPQHF. In DNA form, the CDR3 reads TGTGCCAGCACCCGAATTAACAGAAGCAATCAGCCCCAGCATTTT.

At least ten counts were recorded for this clonotype. This chain connects TRBV29-1 to TRBJ1-2; 10 bases align to TRBD1. The V segment lost 6 bases and the J segment 8 bases; nucleotides outside the gene matches: 9. The CDR3 spans 13 residues. Germline loops: CDR1 SQVTM, CDR2 ANQGSEA. CDR3 residues: CSVYLTGGEGYTF. For the CDR3, the DNA is TGCAGCGTGTATTTGACAGGGGGCGAGGGCTACACCTTC.

The V and J genes are TRBV5-5 and TRBJ1-1; no definite D call. Trimming took off 1 base at V and 3 bases at J, with 10 bases between the two ends. The germline gives CDR1 SGHKS, CDR2 YYEKEE (reference sequence). The CDR3 is made up of 14 amino acids. DNA for the CDR3: TGTGCCAGCAGCTTGAGTCTGAGGTACACTGAAGCTTTCTTT. It encodes CASSLSLRYTEAFF. Full variable domain (remainder filled in from reference TRBV5-5 and TRBJ1-1): DAGVTQSPTHLIKTRGQQVTLRCSPISGHKSVSWYQQVLGQGPQFIFQYYEKEERGRGNFPDRFSARQFPNYSSELNVNALLLGDSALYLCASSLSLRYTEAFFGQGTRLTVV.